Below, 18 T cell receptor beta chains from the same sample are listed, as sequenced in a study of cytomegalovirus exposure and HLA in healthy donors. Amplification used 60 Vbeta primers and 13 Jbeta primers. Sequenced by immunoSEQ multiplex PCR; TCRdb stores in-frame clones only, minus some. This sample lists about 99,000 clones; its ten largest clones have roughly 3.5%. The sequenced sample was PBMCs. These receptor sequences come from a man aged 35-49 years in good health and CMV-seronegative.

V usage is TRBV18 and J usage is TRBJ1-5; D not resolved. Trimming pared 1 base from V and 0 bases from J, leaving 16 bases between. The CDR3 has 18 residues. The germline gives CDR1 KGHSH, CDR2 LQKENI. CDR3 bases: TGTGCCAGCTCACCACGGAACAGTTTTTTTTATAGCAATCAGCCCCAGCATTTT. This encodes CASSPRNSFFYSNQPQHF.

The rearrangement uses TRBV2 and TRBJ2-7; no clear D. CDR3 length: 12 amino acids. V lost 7 bases, J lost 3 bases, and 10 bases lay in between. CDR1 SNHLY and CDR2 FYNNEI come from the germline V gene. CDR3 residues: CASKPGLYEQYF. As DNA, the CDR3 is TGTGCCAGCAAGCCAGGTCTCTACGAGCAGTACTTC.

This CDR3 is CASSGTTGFGGRTDTQYF. In DNA form, the CDR3 reads TGTGCCAGCAGTGGAACCACAGGTTTTGGGGGCCGCACAGATACGCAGTATTTT. This chain links TRBV6-1 with TRBJ2-3; TRBD1 is a possible D gene (6 bases). The ends were cut back, 4 bases at V and 1 base at J, with 21 bases in the middle. From germline, CDR1 is MNHNS and CDR2 SASEGT. The CDR3 runs 18 residues.

This chain links TRBV5-4 with TRBJ2-1; a weak D match, TRBD1 (6 bases). Germline CDR1 reads SGHNT; CDR2 reads YYREEE (reference sequence). V was cut by 5 bases and J by 4 bases, with 16 bases left in between. The CDR3 extends over 15 amino acids. This chain's CDR3 is CASSSPGRGYNEQFF. The CDR3 coding sequence is TGTGCCAGCAGTTCGCCTGGCAGGGGATACAATGAGCAGTTCTTC.

This sequence joins TRBV6-5 and TRBJ1-2; 12 positions match TRBD1. Trimming cost V 6 bases and J 3 bases; bases outside gene matches: 5. Germline lookup yields CDR1 MNHEY and CDR2 SVGAGI. CDR3 length: 15 amino acids. The CDR3 reads CASRPGTGGDYGYTF. The CDR3 DNA reads as TGTGCCAGCAGACCCGGGACAGGGGGCGACTATGGCTACACCTTC.

CDR3 region: CAIIRGLNTEAFF. DNA of the CDR3: TGTGCCATAATTAGGGGCCTGAACACTGAAGCTTTCTTT. This chain joins TRBV6-6 and TRBJ1-1, with a possible D match to TRBD1 (5 bases). Germline values: CDR1 MNHNY, CDR2 SVGAGI (reference sequence). The CDR3 length is 13 residues. V was pared by 10 bases and J by 0 bases, with 12 bases between.

This chain connects TRBV2 to TRBJ2-1; perhaps TRBD1 as D (5 bases). Trimming shortened V by 8 bases and J by 4 bases, and 18 bases separated the two germline ends. The CDR3 covers 15 residues. Per germline, CDR1 SNHLY and CDR2 FYNNEI. CDR3 loop: CASDLTGGVYNEQFF. CDR3 DNA: TGTGCCAGCGACCTAACAGGTGGCGTGTACAATGAGCAGTTCTTC.

The V call is TRBV11-2, the J call TRBJ2-1, with 8 positions matching TRBD2. J gave up 7 bases and V 1 base, and 3 bases lay outside the gene matches. Germline V gene sequence: CDR1 SGHAT, CDR2 FQNNGV. The CDR3 covers 14 residues. The CDR3 nucleotides read TGTGCCAGCAGCTTAGGACTAGCGATGAATGAGCAGTTCTTC. Translated: CASSLGLAMNEQFF.

This chain joins TRBV4-3 and TRBJ1-2; D remains unclear. The germline CDR1 and CDR2 sequences are LGHNA and YSLEER. Trimming stripped 0 bases from V and 8 bases from J, with 10 bases between. The CDR3 has 13 residues. The CDR3 DNA is TGCGCCAGCAGCCAAGATGTCGGGGTCGGCTACACCTTC. Amino acid sequence: CASSQDVGVGYTF.

The J gene is TRBJ1-2, the V gene TRBV15; tentative D call: TRBD1 (5 bases). Trimming removed 8 bases from V and 7 bases from J, with 17 bases in between. Germline assignment: CDR1 LNHNV and CDR2 YYDKDF (reference sequence). This CDR3 spans 13 amino acids. CDR3 coding DNA: TGTGCCACCCAAGGCAGGGAGGATACTGGCTACACCTTC. As protein: CATQGREDTGYTF.

This chain uses TRBV28 with TRBJ2-2; the match to TRBD1 covers 7 bases. Germline V gene sequence: CDR1 MDHEN, CDR2 SYDVKM. V lost 6 bases to trimming and J lost 2 bases; unmatched junction nucleotides: 9. This CDR3 has 16 residues. The CDR3 nucleotides read TGTGCCAGCAGACGTAAGACAGGGACCAACACCGGGGAGCTGTTTTTT. This codes for CASRRKTGTNTGELFF. Full variable domain (missing parts from reference TRBV28 and TRBJ2-2): DVKVTQSSRYLVKRTGEKVFLECVQDMDHENMFWYRQDPGLGLRLIYFSYDVKMKEKGDIPEGYSVSREKKERFSLILESASTNQTSMYLCASRRKTGTNTGELFFGEGSRLTVL.

This chain links TRBV4-2 with TRBJ2-3; 13 bases fit TRBD2. This CDR3 has 17 amino acids. Unmatched junction bases numbered 5, after V lost 5 bases and J lost 0 bases. From germline, CDR1 is LGHNA and CDR2 YNFKEQ. The CDR3 loop reads CASSKGLAGASTDTQYF. The CDR3 region has the DNA TGTGCCAGCAGCAAAGGACTAGCGGGGGCCAGCACAGATACGCAGTATTTT.

This chain's CDR3 is CASSVQTGGNSPLHF. CDR3 sequence (DNA): TGTGCCAGCAGCGTCCAAACAGGGGGCAATTCACCCCTCCACTTT. The V call is TRBV9, the J call TRBJ1-6, with 9 nucleotides matching TRBD1. V lost 2 bases and J lost 7; bases outside the gene matches: 4. The CDR3 covers 15 residues. The germline V gene has CDR1 SGDLS and CDR2 YYNGEE.

This chain uses TRBV4-3 with TRBJ2-7; tentative D call: TRBD1 (6 bases). V was pared by 3 bases and J by 1 base, with 10 bases between. The CDR3 loop spans 14 amino acids. Germline assignment: CDR1 LGHNA and CDR2 YSLEER. CDR3 in DNA: TGCGCCAGCAGCCACTCGACAGGATCCTACGAGCAGTACTTC. This codes for CASSHSTGSYEQYF.

This chain joins TRBV11-2 and TRBJ1-2; 8 bases are a match to TRBD1. Germline CDR1 and CDR2: SGHAT and FQNNGV. V dropped 1 base and J dropped 7; count of bases not matched to a gene: 2. The CDR3 covers 13 residues. The chain's CDR3 is CASSLGQGTGYTF. In DNA, the CDR3 is TGTGCCAGCAGCTTAGGACAGGGGACTGGCTACACCTTC.

V and J are TRBV6-6 and TRBJ2-1; D is perhaps TRBD2 (6 bases). Per germline, CDR1 MNHNY and CDR2 SVGAGI (reference sequence). V dropped 8 bases and J dropped 6 bases, with 20 bases sitting between them. CDR3 size: 15 residues. CDR3 in DNA: TGTGCCAGCTCCGAAGGAGGGTTTTTATCCAATGAGCAGTTCTTC. Protein: CASSEGGFLSNEQFF.

This chain joins TRBV5-1 and TRBJ2-1; 14 nucleotides line up with TRBD2. Per the germline V gene, CDR1 is SGHRS and CDR2 is YFSETQ. The CDR3 length is 16 residues. V shed 4 bases and J 7 bases; nucleotides not matched to a gene: 7. The CDR3 sequence is CASSPGGLAGGNEQFF. CDR3 DNA sequence: TGCGCCAGCAGCCCGGGTGGACTAGCGGGAGGTAATGAGCAGTTCTTC.

This rearrangement joins TRBV19 to TRBJ1-1; 10 positions agree with TRBD1. V lost 5 bases, J lost 4 bases, and 4 bases stayed unmatched. This CDR3 is 14 amino acids long. Germline V gene data show CDR1 as LNHDA and CDR2 as SQIVND (reference sequence). CDR3 DNA sequence: TGTGCCAGTAGTCCCGGGACAGGGGTCACTGAAGCTTTCTTT. Translation: CASSPGTGVTEAFF. Complete variable domain (other parts from reference TRBV19 and TRBJ1-1): DGGITQSPKYLFRKEGQNVTLSCEQNLNHDAMYWYRQDPGQGLRLIYYSQIVNDFQKGDIAEGYSVSREKKESFPLTVTSAQKNPTAFYLCASSPGTGVTEAFFGQGTRLTVV.